The 15 T cell receptor beta chains given below trace back to one sample, sequenced in a study of T-cell memory formation after mild COVID-19. Each CDR3 protein is one row after TCRdb ran MiXCR on the 5' RACE reads. The top ten clones hold around 8.4% of a sample with hundreds of thousands of distinct CDR3 sequences, about a fifth of them seen once. The sequenced material came from PBMCs or a T cell subset sorted from them (not recorded which). These receptors were obtained from an adult woman who had mild COVID-19 (a few samples of this study predate the infection). Cell type and time point are not known.

This clonotype has more than one count but fewer than ten. The chain couples TRBV7-6 to TRBJ2-1; D uncertain. Germline CDR1 is SGHVS and CDR2 is FNYEAQ. This CDR3 region has 15 residues. Deletions cut 1 base from V and 6 bases from J, with 13 bases between. The CDR3 DNA reads as TGTGCCAGCAGCTTAGTAGGGAATCCTAGCAATGAGCAGTTCTTC. Protein product: CASSLVGNPSNEQFF.

This chain's CDR3 is CASSQDRTGYQPQHF. The CDR3 bases are TGCGCCAGCAGCCAAGATCGGACAGGTTATCAGCCCCAGCATTTT. The chain carries TRBV4-1 and TRBJ1-5; 7 bases align to TRBD1. The V and J ends lost 0 bases and 5 bases, in that order; junction bases with no gene match: 4. The CDR3 has 15 residues. Germline V CDR1 and CDR2: MGHRA, YSYEKL.

This clonotype was seen only a few times. The V call is TRBV12-5, the J call TRBJ2-1; 7 bases match TRBD2. This CDR3 has 16 residues. Trimming cost V 3 bases and J 5 bases; bases outside gene matches: 10. Germline V lookup: CDR1 LGHNT, CDR2 FRNRAP. CDR3 nucleotides: TGTGCTAGTGGTTTTATAAGCGGGATAGGCCACAATGAGCAGTTCTTC. Amino acid sequence: CASGFISGIGHNEQFF.

This rearrangement joins TRBV20-1 to TRBJ2-5; D ambiguous. Germline CDR1 is DFQATT and CDR2 is SNEGSKA (reference sequence). This CDR3 region has 12 residues. The V end was cut by 3 bases, the J end by 3 bases, with 8 bases between. The CDR3, as DNA: TGCAGTGCTAGCGAACAAAAAGAGACCCAGTACTTC. It translates to CSASEQKETQYF.

The CDR3 DNA reads as TGCAGCGTTGAGCTTAGCGGGAGCTACGAGCAGTACTTC. It codes for CSVELSGSYEQYF. V usage is TRBV29-1 and J usage is TRBJ2-7; 9 bases align to TRBD2. Germline CDR1 is SQVTM and CDR2 is ANQGSEA. This CDR3 spans 13 amino acids. V lost 3 bases, J lost 3 bases, and 3 bases stayed unmatched.

The chain carries TRBV21-1 and TRBJ1-1; whether TRBD1, the table's D call, matches the DNA was not checked. TRBV21-1 is termed a pseudogene. This CDR3 is 13 amino acids long. The CDR3 nucleotides are TGTGCCAACGACAGGAGAGCGAACACTGAAGCTTTCTTT. This gives the protein CANDRRANTEAFF.

V usage is TRBV12-3 or TRBV12-4 and J usage is TRBJ2-7, with 8 nucleotides matching TRBD2. Trimming at V came to 6 bases and at J to 6 bases, leaving 7 bases not matched to a gene. The length of the CDR3 is 13 residues. CDR3 region: CASRLSGAFEQYF. The CDR3 DNA reads as TGTGCCAGCAGACTTAGCGGGGCCTTCGAGCAGTACTTC.

This clonotype came up a few times. The chain links TRBV7-3 to TRBJ2-1, with D unclear. V was shortened by 5 bases and J by 6 bases, with 14 bases between the two germline ends. The CDR3 extends over 14 amino acids. CDR1 and CDR2 (germline): SGHTA, FQGTGA. CDR3 amino acids: CASSPYLSVNEQFF. In nucleotides, the CDR3 is TGTGCCAGCAGCCCATACCTTTCGGTCAATGAGCAGTTCTTC.

This clonotype came up a few times. The rearrangement joins TRBV29-1 to TRBJ1-2, with 7 bases identical to TRBD1. Germline trimming cut 5 bases from V and 3 bases from J; bases unmatched to any gene: 3. The CDR3 consists of 12 residues. Germline V gene lookup returns CDR1 SQVTM and CDR2 ANQGSEA. CDR3 sequence: CSVTGTDYGYTF. The CDR3 DNA is TGCAGCGTTACCGGGACAGACTATGGCTACACCTTC.

J is TRBJ2-7 and V is TRBV27; 13 positions agree with TRBD2. This CDR3 contains 16 residues. Germline V gene lookup returns CDR1 MNHEY and CDR2 SMNVEV (reference sequence). The junction had 9 bases not matched to a gene; V was cut back by 6 bases and J by 4 bases. In DNA, the CDR3 is TGTGCCAGCAGCCTGGAGGGACTAGCGGGGATATACGAGCAGTACTTC. It translates to CASSLEGLAGIYEQYF.

This clonotype was seen more than once but under ten times. The genes are TRBV28 and TRBJ2-2, with 9 positions matching TRBD2. Trimming at V came to 2 bases and at J to 6 bases, leaving 13 bases not matched to a gene. CDR1 is MDHEN, CDR2 SYDVKM, per germline. The CDR3 sequence is 18 residues long. The CDR3 is CASSLEDWRGGSAGELFF. The DNA for the CDR3 is TGTGCCAGCAGTTTAGAGGATTGGCGGGGGGGTTCCGCCGGGGAGCTGTTTTTT. The full variable domain, completed using reference TRBV28 and TRBJ2-2, is DVKVTQSSRYLVKRTGEKVFLECVQDMDHENMFWYRQDPGLGLRLIYFSYDVKMKEKGDIPEGYSVSREKKERFSLILESASTNQTSMYLCASSLEDWRGGSAGELFFGEGSRLTVL.

The chain joins TRBV11-3 to TRBJ2-1, with TRBD2 matching over 9 bases. The CDR3 covers 16 residues. V lost 5 bases and J lost 6; bases outside the gene matches: 11. Germline V lookup: CDR1 SGHNT, CDR2 YENEEA. This CDR3 reads CASSTLGTSSGNEQFF. The CDR3 DNA reads TGTGCCAGCAGCACCCTGGGGACTAGCTCTGGCAATGAGCAGTTCTTC.

The chain uses TRBV9 and TRBJ1-6, with TRBD1 identical over 8 bases. The CDR3 is 16 residues long. The germline gives CDR1 SGDLS, CDR2 YYNGEE. Trimming at V came to 3 bases and at J to 9 bases, leaving 11 bases not matched to a gene. The CDR3 reads CASSGYQGAQPSPLHF. CDR3 in DNA: TGTGCCAGCAGCGGATACCAGGGGGCGCAGCCTTCACCCCTCCACTTT.

In its sample, this clonotype was seen a few times. V and J are TRBV6-2 or TRBV6-3 and TRBJ2-7; the D call may be TRBD1 or TRBD2 (6 bases each). Looked up from germline, CDR1 is MNHEY and CDR2 is SVGEGT. The CDR3 sequence is 14 residues long. V was trimmed by 0 bases and J by 3 bases, leaving 9 bases between them. The CDR3 sequence is CASSYSGGLYEQYF. Written as DNA, the CDR3 is TGTGCCAGCAGTTACTCAGGGGGGCTCTACGAGCAGTACTTC.

This clonotype was observed a handful of times. The V gene is TRBV20-1, the J gene TRBJ2-7, with D possibly TRBD2 on 5 matching bases. Per the germline V gene, CDR1 is DFQATT and CDR2 is SNEGSKA (reference sequence). V dropped 5 bases and J dropped 1 base, with 15 bases sitting between them. The CDR3 consists of 14 residues. Here the CDR3 DNA reads TGCAGTGCTTCTAAACTGGACTTTTCCTACGAGCAGTACTTC. Its translation: CSASKLDFSYEQYF.